The clone carrying this T cell receptor beta chain was observed a few times. The ends were cut back, 5 bases at V and 0 bases at J, with 20 bases in the middle. CDR3 length: 17 residues. The germline V gene encodes CDR1 SGHKS and CDR2 YYEKEE (reference sequence). This sample is drawn from a study of technical replicates of blood from a few donors. The method was immunoSEQ multiplex PCR; TCRdb's version includes in-frame clones alone and lacks a portion of them. The sample has under 90,000 clones, about 96% seen once. This receptor was taken from a human donor in good health. Source material: T cells isolated from PBMCs. The chain couples TRBV5-5 to TRBJ1-2, with D perhaps TRBD1 (6 bases). CDR3 sequence reads: CASRASGQPRANYGYTF. CDR3 DNA sequence: TGTGCCAGCAGAGCCTCCGGACAGCCCCGGGCTAACTATGGCTACACCTTC.